This T cell receptor (beta chain) was captured in a study of blood T cell repertoires in COVID-19. Study information: Samples representing acute and convalescent COVID-19 were sourced from the United States, Italy and Spain. T cells, B-cell-depleted T cells, or PBMCs provided the cDNA or gDNA that served as material.

From germline, CDR1 is SNHLY and CDR2 FYNNEI. The CDR3 covers 16 residues. Between the trimmed V and J ends, which lost 3 bases and 0 bases, there was a span of 14 bases. Original processing notes: Amplifying reference gene primers gave estimates of nucleated cell counts. Generated by immunoSEQ multiplex PCR, the TCRdb table keeps only in-frame clones and is missing some. D and trimming were read from the DNA, whereas the V and J calls and clone size are those reported in that table. Of approximately 260,000 clones detected, around nine tenths appear once; the ten largest clones hold 2% to 2.5%. This clone occurred once.

The source is a woman between 40 and 50 years old who had recovered from COVID-19. Sequenced: peripheral blood. The chain links TRBV2 to TRBJ2-5, with D possibly matching TRBD2 (6 bases). This chain's CDR3 is CASSDGSGAYQETQYF. The CDR3 nucleotides read TGTGCCAGCAGTGATGGGTCGGGAGCGTACCAAGAGACCCAGTACTTC.